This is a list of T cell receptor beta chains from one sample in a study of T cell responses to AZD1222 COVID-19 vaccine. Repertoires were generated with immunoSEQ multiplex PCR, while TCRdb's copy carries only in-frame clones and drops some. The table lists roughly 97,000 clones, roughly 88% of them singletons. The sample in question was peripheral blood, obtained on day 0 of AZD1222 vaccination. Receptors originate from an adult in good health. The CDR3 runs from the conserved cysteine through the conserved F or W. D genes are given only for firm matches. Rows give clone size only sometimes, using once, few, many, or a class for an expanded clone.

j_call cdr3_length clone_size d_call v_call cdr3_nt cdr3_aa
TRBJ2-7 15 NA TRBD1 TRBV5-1 TGCGCCAGCAGCAGTGGGACAGTGGGACCCTACGAGCAGTACTTC CASSSGTVGPYEQYF
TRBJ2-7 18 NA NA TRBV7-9 TGTGCCAGCAGCTTAGGGGGCCGGTGGGCAGGGGTCAACTACGAGCAGTACTTC CASSLGGRWAGVNYEQYF
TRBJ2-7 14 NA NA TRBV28 TGTGCCAGCAGTTCGGGTTCCGTATCCTACGAGCAGTACTTC CASSSGSVSYEQYF
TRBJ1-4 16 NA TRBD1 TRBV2 TGTGCCAGCAGGAGGATAGGGACAGGGGGAGACGAAAAACTGTTTTTT CASRRIGTGGDEKLFF
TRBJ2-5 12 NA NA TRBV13 TGTGCCAGCGCGGCAGACCAAGAGACCCAGTACTTC CASAADQETQYF
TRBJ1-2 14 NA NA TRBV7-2 TGTGCCAGCAGCTTATACAGAGCAACCTATGGCTACACCTTC CASSLYRATYGYTF
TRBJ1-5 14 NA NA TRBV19 TGTGCCAGCCGGGCCTCCGGCGGCAATCAGCCCCAGCATTTT CASRASGGNQPQHF
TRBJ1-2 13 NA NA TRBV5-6 TGTGCCAGCACGGGACACGTGGACTATGGCTACACCTTC CASTGHVDYGYTF
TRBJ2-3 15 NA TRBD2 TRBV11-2 TGTGCCAGCAGCTTTTTGGGACTAACCACAGATACGCAGTATTTT CASSFLGLTTDTQYF
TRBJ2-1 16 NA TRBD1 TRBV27 TGTGCCAGCAGTTGGGGTCAAGGACAGGTGTACAATGAGCAGTTCTTC CASSWGQGQVYNEQFF
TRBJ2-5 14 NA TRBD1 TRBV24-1 TGTGCCACCGCCGACAGGGGTGTAGGGGAGACCCAGTACTTC CATADRGVGETQYF
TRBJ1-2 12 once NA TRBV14 TGTGCCAGCAGCTCCGATAACTATGGCTACACCTTC CASSSDNYGYTF
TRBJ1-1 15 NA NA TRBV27 TGTGCCAGCAGTTTATCAGGGGCGGGGAACACTGAAGCTTTCTTT CASSLSGAGNTEAFF
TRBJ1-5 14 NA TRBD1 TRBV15 TGTGCCACCAGGGGGGACAGGGGCAATCAGCCCCAGCATTTT CATRGDRGNQPQHF
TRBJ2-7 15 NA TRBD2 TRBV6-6 TGTGCCAGCAGCCTCCCCGGGACTATAAGCTACGAGCAGTACTTC CASSLPGTISYEQYF